This T cell receptor (beta chain) was retrieved from a study of blood T cell repertoires in COVID-19. CDR1 MNHEY and CDR2 SMNVEV come from the germline V gene (reference sequence). CDR3 size: 14 residues. Trimming pared 6 bases from V and 2 bases from J, leaving 14 bases between. Only in-frame clones appear in the TCRdb table, and some are missing; sequencing was by immunoSEQ multiplex PCR. The sample records tens of thousands of clones, approximately 79% being singletons. This clone was counted a single time. Sequencing was carried out using peripheral blood. The sequence was collected from a woman older than 75 with active or convalescent COVID-19. The chain links TRBV27 to TRBJ2-7; possible D gene TRBD2, 6 bases. The CDR3 coding sequence is TGTGCCAGCAGCAATAAATGGGGGGCCTACGAGCAGTACTTC. Translated: CASSNKWGAYEQYF.